The sequence of this TCR beta chain was determined in a study of beta chain features in type 1 diabetes (dated 2018 in TCRdb). Looking at the study overall: Mean age, gender distribution, total cell number and subset yield were not different between patients and healthy donors. A total of some 110 million sorted cells were examined across all samples, and a strong correlation was observed between cell number per subset and RNA yield. In the study, TCRB repertoires of sorted circulating CD4+ T cell subsets from recently diagnosed type 1 diabetes patients were compared with those of matched healthy donors. Regulatory and stem cell-like memory subsets were obtained from only 8 patients and about eight healthy donors, while naive and central memory subsets were obtained from all 30 or so donors. Summary of the overall study and its limitations: In all four CD4+ subsets, TCRB CDR3 length was moderately but significantly shorter in type 1 diabetes patients. Naive, central memory and regulatory TCRB repertoires appeared to be more alike among patients than among healthy donors. Because cDNA was sequenced instead of genomic DNA, activated cells with high expression could be over-represented, although the groups did not differ in activation or CD3 levels. Because the HLA sub-analyses included only small numbers of individuals, any influence of HLA type on TCRB rearrangement was left unresolved. At VDJ recombination sites, type 1 diabetes patients had fewer insertions and more deleted nucleotides, which implies abnormalities in thymic rearrangement. Shorter templates might be favored by PCR, yet because patient and control samples were amplified and corrected together, any such skew would affect both groups equally.

From each donor, a single peripheral blood sample of approximately 120 mL on average was drawn into heparinised tubes. A BD FACSAria II was used to sort naive, central memory, regulatory and stem cell-like memory CD4+ T cells with a panel that included CD45RO, CCR7, CD25, CD127, CD95 and CD27. Every sorted population had a purity above 98%. PBMCs were isolated right away by Lymphoprep density gradient centrifugation and were stained directly, without culture. Samples were stained and sorted in pairs, with one healthy donor and one patient per experiment, so that batch effects were minimized. This clone was counted a few times. Its specific antigen is unknown. No much larger clone is present one base from it, and per-base qualities are unavailable. V and J are trimmed by 5 bases and 2 bases, and the gene matches miss 15 bases of the junction. Reading the germline V gene gives CDR1 SGHTA and CDR2 FQGNSA. Reading from cysteine to phenylalanine, the CDR3 counts 18 amino acids. The read is trimmed to its CDR3 DNA, 54 bases read in frame from base 1.

The High Capacity cDNA Reverse Transcription Kit was used to reverse transcribe all of the isolated RNA, meaning that expressed TCRB transcripts were what got sequenced. Deep immunoSEQ sequencing was applied to naive, central memory and regulatory T cell samples, giving an average of about 3.57 million total reads per sample. After sorted cells were lysed in RLT buffer, RNA was extracted with DNase-treated RNeasy Micro or Mini kits, with the choice depending on cell number. To prevent cross-contamination, each cell subset was processed individually, whereas patient and healthy donor samples were processed jointly. The immunoSEQ multiplex PCR was used to amplify TCRB sequences from cDNA, generating 87-bp fragments that spanned the CDR3 region. Sequencing of the amplicons was performed on the Illumina HiSeq platform. As for the original processing: PCR bias was corrected computationally using synthetic template baselines, and reads within Hamming distance 2 were collapsed, with unmergeable singletons discarded. By aligning reads against IMGT, V, D and J genes, CDR3 length, and insertions or deletions at six rearrangement sites were assigned. Within each subset, clonotype counts were normalized to sorted cell number, after which true diversity and Gini coefficients were computed with the tcR R package. Repertoire sharing was quantified using the overlap coefficient calculated on TCRB nucleotide sequences. As a proxy for the pre-selection repertoire, out-of-frame TCRB sequences from naive cells were analyzed. Imported from immuneACCESS, the table was reduced by TCRdb to in-frame sequences with V and J called. These copies leave out some clones; in studies compared against another copy, an unresolved V gene accounts for under half, and the cause of the remainder is not known. The D gene and trimming were derived from the DNA, and the V and J assignments and clone size from that table. The sample records a few hundred thousand clones, approximately 15% of which are singletons. The top ten hold roughly 0.019% of the sample.

The sample consisted of naive CD4+ T cells from blood. Sample cell subset or site, as interpreted from the label and publication: true naive CD4+ T cells. The V and J genes are TRBV7-2 and TRBJ2-7; TRBD2 lines up with 10 middle nucleotides. This sequence was found in a man younger than 45 with type 1 diabetes. In nucleotide form, the sequence is TGTGCCAGCAGCACGTCCCGGGGGGGACTAGCGCCTACCTACGAGCAGTACTTC. Translated, this is CASSTSRGGLAPTYEQYF.